Given below is one T cell receptor beta chain in context. TCRdb keeps only in-frame clones here, not all; method: immunoSEQ multiplex PCR. Among tens of thousands of clones listed, approximately 82% were seen once. Germline V gene lookup returns CDR1 SGHRS and CDR2 YFSETQ. V shed 2 bases and J shed 0 bases, with 8 bases lying between them. The CDR3 runs 15 residues. This entry is derived from a study of blood T cell repertoires in COVID-19. Sequencing was carried out using peripheral blood. This receptor was taken from a human donor in a cohort sampled during active COVID-19. The chain joins TRBV5-1 to TRBJ1-4; D unresolved. CDR3: CASSFSGTTNEKLFF. The DNA of the CDR3 is TGCGCCAGCAGCTTCTCGGGGACAACTAATGAAAAACTGTTTTTT.